The 16 T cell receptor beta chains below come from one sample, sequenced in a study of Graves' ophthalmopathy and Graves' hyperthyroidism. Amplification targeted the TCR beta CDR3 regions, with RNA transcripts as the source material. The authors performed first-round RT-PCR with HTBI primers and then a second-round multiplex PCR. TCRdb ran MiXCR on the multiplex PCR reads and lists one entry per CDR3 protein. The sample lists around 340,000 distinct CDR3 sequences; roughly 15% were seen once. The material sequenced was peripheral blood. The receptors here all came from an adult man with Graves' ophthalmopathy.

The chain is built from TRBV2 and TRBJ2-5; TRBD1 aligns across 12 bases. The length of the CDR3 is 13 residues. Germline assignment: CDR1 SNHLY and CDR2 FYNNEI. The V and J ends lost 10 bases and 6 bases, in that order; junction bases with no gene match: 6. DNA for the CDR3: TGTGCCATTACTCGGGACAGGGGGCAGACCCAGTACTTC. Translation: CAITRDRGQTQYF.

In this sample, this clonotype turned up many times. In DNA form, the CDR3 reads TGTGCCAGCAGCTTACAAACAGGATTGGAGACCCAGTACTTC. Amino acid sequence: CASSLQTGLETQYF. The V and J genes are TRBV11-2 and TRBJ2-5; D might be TRBD1 (5 bases). CDR3 length equals 14 residues. With 2 bases removed from V and 5 bases from J, the gap between germline ends came to 12 bases. Germline CDR1 reads SGHAT; CDR2 reads FQNNGV.

In this sample, this clonotype turned up many times. This sequence joins TRBV11-2 and TRBJ2-5; D is uncertain. The V end lost 4 bases, the J end lost 1 base, and 7 bases lay between the germline ends. From germline, CDR1 is SGHAT and CDR2 FQNNGV. The CDR3 is 13 residues long. In DNA, the CDR3 is TGTGCCAGCAGCTCCACGCGCCAAGAGACCCAGTACTTC. It codes for CASSSTRQETQYF.

In this sample, this clonotype turned up many times. The rearrangement links TRBV6-1 to TRBJ2-7; 10 bases map to TRBD2. The junction had 11 bases not matched to a gene; V was cut back by 0 bases and J by 3 bases. This CDR3 region has 18 residues. From germline, CDR1 is MNHNS and CDR2 SASEGT. The CDR3, as DNA: TGTGCCAGCAGTGAAGCGCTTGGGACTAGCGCGACCAACTACGAGCAGTACTTC. Translation gives CASSEALGTSATNYEQYF.

This clonotype was recorded many times. The V gene is TRBV9, the J gene TRBJ2-5; 7 nucleotides align to TRBD2. This CDR3 spans 16 amino acids. CDR1 is SGDLS and CDR2 is YYNGEE in the germline V gene. V dropped 3 bases and J dropped 4; count of bases not matched to a gene: 12. CDR3 sequence: CASSGGGGGLGETQYF. The CDR3 DNA follows: TGTGCCAGCAGCGGCGGGGGTGGAGGTTTAGGAGAGACCCAGTACTTC.

This clonotype came up many times. The chain links TRBV7-2 to TRBJ2-2; D perhaps matches TRBD2 (5 bases). CDR1 is SGHTA, CDR2 FQGNSA, per germline. Trimming took off 3 bases at V and 10 bases at J, with 15 bases between the two ends. The CDR3 length is 14 residues. CDR3 protein: CASSFTPGMEELFF. CDR3 nucleotides: TGTGCCAGCAGCTTTACACCCGGGATGGAGGAGCTGTTTTTT.

This clonotype appeared many times. The V and J genes are TRBV6-1 and TRBJ2-7, with D tentatively TRBD1 (6 bases). CDR1 and CDR2 from the germline V gene are MNHNS and SASEGT. Trimming stripped 6 bases from V and 2 bases from J, with 11 bases between. The CDR3 sequence is 13 residues long. Here the CDR3 DNA reads TGTGCCAGCAGCCCCGGGACACCCTACGAGCAGTACTTC. This encodes CASSPGTPYEQYF.

This clonotype was observed many times. The V gene is TRBV12-3 or TRBV12-4, the J gene TRBJ2-7; D uncertain. Trimming removed 2 bases from V and 3 bases from J, with 20 bases in between. The CDR3 covers 17 residues. CDR3 region: CASSLLPGTLLFYEQYF. CDR3 bases: TGTGCCAGCAGTTTACTTCCGGGTACCCTTCTTTTCTACGAGCAGTACTTC.

In its sample, this clonotype was seen many times. The chain combines TRBV2 with TRBJ1-5, with D possibly matching TRBD1 (6 bases). Deletions cut 4 bases from V and 2 bases from J, with 18 bases between. This CDR3 region has 17 residues. The germline CDR1 and CDR2 sequences are SNHLY and FYNNEI. Here the CDR3 reads CASSGRRGGDRNQPQHF. CDR3 DNA: TGTGCCAGCAGTGGTCGTCGGGGGGGCGATCGCAATCAGCCCCAGCATTTT. Looking up the rest from reference TRBV2 and TRBJ1-5 gives the full variable domain: EPEVTQTPSHQVTQMGQEVILRCVPISNHLYFYWYRQILGQKVEFLVSFYNNEISEKSEIFDDQFSVERPDGSNFTLKIRSTKLEDSAMYFCASSGRRGGDRNQPQHFGDGTRLSIL.

This clonotype was observed many times. The chain couples TRBV6-2 or TRBV6-3 to TRBJ1-1; the D is unclear. The CDR3 totals 14 residues. V was cut by 8 bases and J by 0 bases, with 13 bases left in between. Germline V gives CDR1 MNHEY, CDR2 SVGEGT. The CDR3 loop is CASEEDRMNTEAFF. Here the CDR3 DNA reads TGTGCCAGCGAGGAGGACCGGATGAACACTGAAGCTTTCTTT.

This clonotype came up many times. This chain connects TRBV4-1 to TRBJ1-2, with 7 nucleotides matching TRBD1. Germline V gives CDR1 MGHRA, CDR2 YSYEKL. The CDR3 runs to 15 residues. V trimming: 1 base; J trimming: 6 bases; junction bases outside the gene matches: 8. The CDR3 region is CASSQASGTGDGYTF. The CDR3 nucleotides are TGCGCCAGCAGCCAAGCTTCCGGAACAGGGGATGGCTACACCTTC.

V gene TRBV6-1 combines with J gene TRBJ1-5; D unclear. From germline, CDR1 is MNHNS and CDR2 SASEGT. The CDR3 is 14 amino acids. V shed 6 bases and J shed 4 bases, with 13 bases lying between them. CDR3 coding DNA: TGTGCCAGCAGGCCCCTGGATAGAAATCAGCCCCAGCATTTT. It encodes CASRPLDRNQPQHF.

The chain couples TRBV20-1 to TRBJ2-5; 8 bases agree with TRBD1. Germline-derived CDR1 and CDR2 are DFQATT and SNEGSKA (reference sequence). The CDR3 loop spans 15 amino acids. V shed 0 bases and J 5 bases; nucleotides not matched to a gene: 8. The CDR3 DNA follows: TGCAGTGCTAGAGATTCCCAGGGGGCCGGGGAGACCCAGTACTTC. Translated: CSARDSQGAGETQYF.

The V gene is TRBV6-1, the J gene TRBJ2-7; 9 bases match TRBD2. The germline CDR1 and CDR2 sequences are MNHNS and SASEGT. CDR3 length: 14 amino acids. Trimming at V came to 7 bases and at J to 4 bases, leaving 8 bases not matched to a gene. The CDR3, as DNA: TGTGCCAGCAACCTTAGCGGGAGCCTTTACGAGCAGTACTTC. It is translated as CASNLSGSLYEQYF.

In its sample, this clonotype was seen many times. One end of the junction does not line up with germline, which may come from a read error. The V and J genes are TRBV24-1 and TRBJ1-1; no firm D call. Germline-derived CDR1 and CDR2 are KGHDR and SFDVKD. The CDR3 has 14 amino acids. The CDR3 region is CTTSESTMNTEAFF. Written as DNA, the CDR3 is TGTACCACCAGTGAGTCCACGATGAACACTGAAGCTTTCTTT.

There are many counts of this clonotype. The chain recombines TRBV11-1 with TRBJ2-7; TRBD1 aligns across 10 bases. Looked up from germline, CDR1 is SGHAT and CDR2 is FQDESV (reference sequence). V was pared by 4 bases and J by 3 bases, with 6 bases of the junction left unmatched. The length of the CDR3 is 15 residues. Here the CDR3 DNA reads TGTGCCAGCAGCTCCCGGGACAGGGGAAACTACGAGCAGTACTTC. Protein sequence: CASSSRDRGNYEQYF.